Sequencing of this TCR beta chain was carried out in a study of cytomegalovirus exposure and HLA in healthy donors. Notes on the study in general: Productive rates of about 87% or about 30% were seen for most TCR beta V segments in an earlier analysis. Per published reports, the classifier diagnosed cytomegalovirus status with high specificity and sensitivity.

PCR was performed using 60 Vbeta and 13 Jbeta primers. Sequencing was performed with immunoSEQ multiplex PCR; in TCRdb, only in-frame clones are kept and a portion is missing. Its clone listing holds about 210,000 clones. Concerning this clone: Its antigen is unknown.

The source material was PBMCs. The source of this sequence is a woman in her twenties or thirties in good health and CMV-seropositive.

The CDR3 DNA is TGTGCCAGCAGTTCCTACCCCCGGACAGGACAAGAGACCCAGTACTTC. Translation: CASSSYPRTGQETQYF. The chain carries TRBV27 and TRBJ2-5; 7 bases align to TRBD1. The V gene's germline CDR1 is MNHEY and CDR2 SMNVEV (reference sequence). The length of the CDR3 is 16 residues. Trimming cost V 4 bases and J 2 bases; bases outside gene matches: 10.